The 5 T cell receptor beta chains presented below share a single source sample, sequenced in a study of T cell clonality in common variable immunodeficiency. Using immunoSEQ multiplex PCR, the repertoire was profiled, and TCRdb retains in-frame clones only, with some absent. This repertoire holds 40,000 to 55,000 clones, and none appear only once. Input material: peripheral blood mononuclear cells. The receptor set was obtained from a person aged 18 to 70 in good health.

This clone was seen many times. The CDR3 is cut off 3 residues early in the read; its end comes from the germline J gene. The chain is built from TRBV30 and TRBJ1-2, with D possibly matching TRBD1 (5 bases). Trimming took off 2 bases at V and 4 bases at J, with 11 bases between the two ends. The germline CDR1 and CDR2 sequences are GTSNPN and SVGIG (reference sequence). The CDR3 runs 13 residues. The covered CDR3 bases are TGTGCCTGGAGTAGCCGTGACAGCTATGGC. Its protein is CAWSSRDSYG. The full CDR3 protein reads CAWSSRDSYGYTF.

There are many counts of this clone. The read comes to an end 3 residues before the CDR3 does, leaving the germline J gene to fill in the end. The V gene is TRBV2, the J gene TRBJ2-5, with D maybe TRBD2 (5 bases). CDR1 and CDR2 (germline): SNHLY, FYNNEI. CDR3 length: 14 residues. Trimming shortened V by 7 bases and J by 4 bases, and 16 bases separated the two germline ends. The CDR3 is CASNPTRARETQYF. The CDR3 DNA, read in part, is TGTGCCAGCAATCCCACTAGAGCTAGAGAGACC.

This clone was found many times. The part of the CDR3 DNA that was read is TGTGCCAGCAGCGTAGGAACTTTAAATCAGCCC. Amino acid sequence: CASSVGTLNQP. The whole CDR3 reads CASSVGTLNQPQHF. The genes are TRBV9 and TRBJ1-5; D is ambiguous. The read comes to an end 3 residues before the CDR3 does, leaving the germline J gene to fill in the end. The germline CDR1 and CDR2 sequences are SGDLS and YYNGEE. The V gene lost 0 bases and the J gene lost 4 bases, with 8 bases spanning the gap. The CDR3 is made up of 14 amino acids.

CDR3 region: CASSARDSYGQYF. The part of the CDR3 DNA that was read is TGTGCCAGCAGTGCCAGGGACAGTTATGGT. The chain is built from TRBV6-1 and TRBJ2-4; the match to TRBD1 covers 7 bases. The CDR3 end is not reached by the read, which stops 3 residues before it; the germline J gene fills it in. The CDR3 contains 13 residues. Germline loops: CDR1 MNHNS, CDR2 SASEGT.

This clone was counted at least ten times. Read coverage stops 3 residues before the CDR3 terminus; the germline J gene supplies the remainder. The genes are TRBV2 and TRBJ2-5; 8 bases fit TRBD2. The germline V gene encodes CDR1 SNHLY and CDR2 FYNNEI. The CDR3 runs 16 residues. The junction had 7 bases not matched to a gene; V was cut back by 4 bases and J by 0 bases. The CDR3: CASSGGSGVYQETQYF. The sequenced part of the CDR3 DNA is TGTGCCAGCAGTGGGGGTAGCGGGGTGTACCAAGAGACC.